This entry lists 12 T cell receptor beta chains sequenced from one sample in a study of Graves' ophthalmopathy and Graves' hyperthyroidism. The authors amplified TCR beta CDR3 regions from RNA transcripts. Second-round multiplex PCR came after first-round RT-PCR with HTBI primers. One entry per CDR3 protein, called by TCRdb with MiXCR from the multiplex PCR reads. The sample includes over a million distinct CDR3 sequences, roughly 35% of them seen just once. The sample taken for sequencing was peripheral blood or thyroid tissue (not recorded which). The receptors were gathered from an adult man with Graves' hyperthyroidism.

This rearrangement joins TRBV10-3 to TRBJ1-2; 9 positions match TRBD1. With V trimmed by 8 bases and J by 0 bases, 4 bases remained unmatched. From germline, CDR1 is ENHRY and CDR2 SYGVKD. CDR3 length: 14 amino acids. The CDR3 reads CAILQGATNYGYTF. CDR3 bases: TGTGCCATCTTACAGGGGGCGACTAACTATGGCTACACCTTC.

This clonotype was counted at least ten times. A much larger clone differs by one base, so this may be a read error. The J gene is TRBJ1-6, the V gene TRBV11-3; D call uncertain. Trimming shortened V by 3 bases and J by 7 bases, and 7 bases separated the two germline ends. Germline lookup yields CDR1 SGHNT and CDR2 YENEEA. The CDR3 extends over 13 amino acids. The CDR3 protein is CASSFGQNSPLHF. In nucleotides, the CDR3 is TGTGCCAGCAGCTTCGGGCAGAATTCACCCCTCCACTTT. The whole variable domain, remainder taken from reference TRBV11-3 and TRBJ1-6, is EAGVVQSPRYKIIEKKQPVAFWCNPISGHNTLYWYLQNLGQGPELLIRYENEEAVDDSQLPKDRFSAERLKGVDSTLKIQPAELGDSAVYLCASSFGQNSPLHFGNGTRLTVT.

This clonotype was counted a few times. The J gene is TRBJ2-2, the V gene TRBV7-9, with a possible D match to TRBD2 (6 bases). This CDR3 contains 13 residues. Looked up from germline, CDR1 is SEHNR and CDR2 is FQNEAQ (reference sequence). Trimming removed 5 bases at V and 6 bases at J, with 10 bases between. In DNA, the CDR3 is TGTGCCAGCAGCCCCTGGGACTCCGGGGAGCTGTTTTTT. This translates into CASSPWDSGELFF.

This clonotype appeared many times. This chain joins TRBV10-3 and TRBJ1-5; 9 bases fit TRBD1. Germline lookup yields CDR1 ENHRY and CDR2 SYGVKD. J was trimmed by 7 bases and V by 6 bases; bases with no gene match: 7. CDR3 length: 14 residues. CDR3 nucleotide sequence: TGTGCCATCAGGGACAGGGGCGTTTCGCAGCCCCAGCATTTT. Protein: CAIRDRGVSQPQHF.

The V call is TRBV20-1, the J call TRBJ2-7; D uncertain. The germline gives CDR1 DFQATT, CDR2 SNEGSKA (reference sequence). Trimming stripped 1 base from V and 0 bases from J, with 16 bases between. There are 16 residues in the CDR3. This CDR3 is CSARGRGRFNSYEQYF. In nucleotides, the CDR3 is TGCAGTGCTAGAGGGCGTGGGCGGTTTAACTCCTACGAGCAGTACTTC.

The V and J genes are TRBV7-9 and TRBJ1-1; D not certain. Trimming stripped 5 bases from V and 5 bases from J, with 15 bases between. Per germline, CDR1 SEHNR and CDR2 FQNEAQ (reference sequence). The CDR3 covers 14 residues. CDR3 region: CASSRAEERTEAFF. Written as DNA, the CDR3 is TGTGCCAGCAGCCGAGCAGAAGAGAGGACTGAAGCTTTCTTT.

The CDR3 DNA sequence: TGTGCCAGCAGCAAGGGACAGGGGTTCTATGGCAATCAGCCCCAGCATTTT. Its translation is CASSKGQGFYGNQPQHF. The chain carries TRBV7-9 and TRBJ1-5; 10 nucleotides agree with TRBD1. Germline V gives CDR1 SEHNR, CDR2 FQNEAQ (reference sequence). J gave up 2 bases and V 5 bases, and 9 bases lay outside the gene matches. CDR3 length equals 17 residues.

The chain links TRBV2 to TRBJ1-5, with a possible D match to TRBD1 (6 bases). The CDR3 contains 16 residues. Trimming removed 5 bases at V and 9 bases at J, with 23 bases between. Germline CDR1 SNHLY, CDR2 FYNNEI. The DNA of the CDR3 is TGTGCCAGCAGTCCTAGGGACAAGGGGCCTGGATGGCCCCAGCATTTT. This encodes CASSPRDKGPGWPQHF.

V is TRBV20-1 and J is TRBJ2-3; 9 bases are shared with TRBD2. The V gene's germline CDR1 is DFQATT and CDR2 SNEGSKA (reference sequence). CDR3 size: 14 residues. V gave up 3 bases and J gave up 4 bases; unmatched junction bases: 5. The chain's CDR3 is CSASGGRVPDTQYF. The CDR3 DNA reads TGCAGTGCTAGCGGCGGGAGGGTGCCAGATACGCAGTATTTT.

This clonotype has just a few counts. CDR3 protein: CSARSGTGIQETQYF. CDR3 nucleotide sequence: TGCAGTGCTAGGTCCGGGACAGGGATCCAAGAGACCCAGTACTTC. The chain uses TRBV20-1 and TRBJ2-5; 9 nucleotides line up with TRBD1. There are 15 residues in the CDR3. The germline V gene has CDR1 DFQATT and CDR2 SNEGSKA (reference sequence). J lost 1 base, V lost 3 bases, and 6 bases had no gene match.

The table lists this clonotype with many counts. The V call is TRBV11-3, the J call TRBJ2-3, with TRBD2 matching over 8 bases. Germline V gene sequence: CDR1 SGHNT, CDR2 YENEEA. The CDR3 is 15 amino acids. The J segment lost 5 bases and the V segment lost 5 bases, leaving 9 bases of the junction unmatched. DNA for the CDR3: TGTGCCAGCAGCCTAAGAAGCGGGGGAGGAGATACGCAGTATTTT. This sequence encodes CASSLRSGGGDTQYF.

Concerning this clonotype: This sequence may be a read error, since a much larger clone differs from it by one base. This rearrangement joins TRBV5-1 to TRBJ1-1; a possible D gene is TRBD1 (5 bases). In germline, CDR1 is SGHRS, CDR2 YFSETQ. The CDR3 sequence is 15 residues long. The CDR3 here is CASSSRTPGRTESFF. CDR3 nucleotide sequence: TGCGCCAGCAGCTCCCGGACACCCGGTAGGACTGAATCTTTCTTT.